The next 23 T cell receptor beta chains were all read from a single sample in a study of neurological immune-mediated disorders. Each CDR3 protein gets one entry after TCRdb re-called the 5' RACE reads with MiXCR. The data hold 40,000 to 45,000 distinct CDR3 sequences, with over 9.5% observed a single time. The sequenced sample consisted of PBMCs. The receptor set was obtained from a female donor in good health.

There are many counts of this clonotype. This CDR3 reads CASEVAGYNEQFF. CDR3 nucleotides: TGTGCCAGCGAGGTAGCGGGATACAATGAGCAGTTCTTC. The rearrangement uses TRBV12-3 or TRBV12-4 and TRBJ2-1; 8 nucleotides match TRBD2. J lost 4 bases, V lost 8 bases, and 4 bases had no gene match. CDR3 length: 13 amino acids.

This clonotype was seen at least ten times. The CDR3, as DNA: TGTGCCAGTAGTATCTTCATCACAGATACGCAGTATTTT. Translating gives CASSIFITDTQYF. The chain joins TRBV19 to TRBJ2-3; D gene uncertain. Germline lookup yields CDR1 LNHDA and CDR2 SQIVND (reference sequence). Trimming stripped 3 bases from V and 2 bases from J, with 6 bases between. The CDR3 is 13 residues long.

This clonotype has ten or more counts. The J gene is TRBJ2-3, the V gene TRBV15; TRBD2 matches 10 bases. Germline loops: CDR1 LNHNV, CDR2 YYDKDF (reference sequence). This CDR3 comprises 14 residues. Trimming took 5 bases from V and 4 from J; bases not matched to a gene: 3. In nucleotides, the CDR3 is TGTGCCACCAGCCCTAGCGGGGGCGCAGATACGCAGTATTTT. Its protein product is CATSPSGGADTQYF.

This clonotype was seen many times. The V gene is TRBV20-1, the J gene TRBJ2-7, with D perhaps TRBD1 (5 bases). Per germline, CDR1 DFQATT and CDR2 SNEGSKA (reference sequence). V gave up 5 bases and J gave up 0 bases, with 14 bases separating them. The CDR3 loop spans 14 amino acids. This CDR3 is CSALSDSSSYEQYF. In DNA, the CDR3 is TGCAGTGCTCTTTCCGACAGTAGCTCCTACGAGCAGTACTTC.

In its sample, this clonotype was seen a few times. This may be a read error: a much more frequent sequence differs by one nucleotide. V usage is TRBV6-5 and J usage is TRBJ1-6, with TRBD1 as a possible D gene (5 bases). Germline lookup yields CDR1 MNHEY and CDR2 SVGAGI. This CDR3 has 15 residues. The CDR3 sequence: CASSNRDGDNSPIHF. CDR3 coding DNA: TGTGCCAGCAGTAACCGGGACGGTGATAATTCACCCATCCACTTT.

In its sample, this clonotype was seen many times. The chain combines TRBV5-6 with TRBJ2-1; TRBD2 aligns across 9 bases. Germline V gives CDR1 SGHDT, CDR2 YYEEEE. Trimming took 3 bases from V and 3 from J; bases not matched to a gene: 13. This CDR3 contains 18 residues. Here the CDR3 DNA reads TGTGCCAGCAGCTACCGCCGGGCACTAGCGGGTTACTACAATGAGCAGTTCTTC. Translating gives CASSYRRALAGYYNEQFF.

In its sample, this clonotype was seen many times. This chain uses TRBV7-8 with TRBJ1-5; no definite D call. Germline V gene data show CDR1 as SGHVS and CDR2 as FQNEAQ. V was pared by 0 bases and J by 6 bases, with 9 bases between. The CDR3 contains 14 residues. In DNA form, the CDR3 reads TGTGCCAGCAGCTTAGCCGAACGAGGTCAGCCCCAGCATTTT. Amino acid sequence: CASSLAERGQPQHF.

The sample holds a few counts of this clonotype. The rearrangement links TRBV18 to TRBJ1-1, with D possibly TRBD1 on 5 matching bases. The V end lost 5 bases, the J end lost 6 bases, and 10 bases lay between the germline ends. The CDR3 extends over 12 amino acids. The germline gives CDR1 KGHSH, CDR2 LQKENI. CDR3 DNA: TGTGCCAGCTCATCGCCGGGGGCTGAAGCTTTCTTT. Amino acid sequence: CASSSPGAEAFF.

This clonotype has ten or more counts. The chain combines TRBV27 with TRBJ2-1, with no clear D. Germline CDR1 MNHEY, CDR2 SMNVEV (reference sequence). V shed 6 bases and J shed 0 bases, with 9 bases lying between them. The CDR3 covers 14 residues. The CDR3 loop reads CASRGLSSYNEQFF. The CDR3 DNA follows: TGTGCCAGCAGAGGTCTGAGCTCCTACAATGAGCAGTTCTTC.

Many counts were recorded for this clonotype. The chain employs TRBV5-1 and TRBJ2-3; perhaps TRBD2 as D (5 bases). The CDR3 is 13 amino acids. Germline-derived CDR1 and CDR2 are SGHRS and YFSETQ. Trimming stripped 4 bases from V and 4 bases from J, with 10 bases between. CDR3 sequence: CASSLKAADTQYF. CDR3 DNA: TGCGCCAGCAGCCTCAAAGCGGCAGATACGCAGTATTTT.

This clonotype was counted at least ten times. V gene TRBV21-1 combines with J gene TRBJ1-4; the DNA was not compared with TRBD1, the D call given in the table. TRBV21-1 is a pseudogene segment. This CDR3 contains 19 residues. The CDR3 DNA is TGTGCCAGCAGCACCTATTTAGGGTCCCTAGTTGCAACTAATGAAAAACTGTTTTTT. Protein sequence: CASSTYLGSLVATNEKLFF.

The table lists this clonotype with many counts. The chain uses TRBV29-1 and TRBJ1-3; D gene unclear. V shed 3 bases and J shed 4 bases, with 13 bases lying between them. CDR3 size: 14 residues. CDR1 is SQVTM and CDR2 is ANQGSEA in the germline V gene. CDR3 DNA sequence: TGCAGCGTTGACCCCCGGGTCAGCGGAAACACCATATATTTT. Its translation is CSVDPRVSGNTIYF.

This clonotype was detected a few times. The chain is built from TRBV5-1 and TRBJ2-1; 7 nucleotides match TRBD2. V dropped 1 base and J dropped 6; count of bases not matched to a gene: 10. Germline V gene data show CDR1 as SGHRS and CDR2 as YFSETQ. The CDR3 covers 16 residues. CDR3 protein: CASSLNSRLAANEQFF. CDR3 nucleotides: TGCGCCAGCAGCTTGAATTCGAGGCTAGCGGCCAATGAGCAGTTCTTC.

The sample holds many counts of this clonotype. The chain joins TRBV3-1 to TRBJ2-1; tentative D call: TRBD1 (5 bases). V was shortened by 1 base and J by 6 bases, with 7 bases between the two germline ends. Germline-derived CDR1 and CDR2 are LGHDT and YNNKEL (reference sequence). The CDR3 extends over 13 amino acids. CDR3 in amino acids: CASSQGQSNEQFF. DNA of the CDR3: TGTGCCAGCAGCCAAGGACAGTCCAATGAGCAGTTCTTC.

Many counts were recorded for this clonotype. The CDR3 spells CASSLQGQPQHF. In DNA form, the CDR3 reads TGTGCCAGCAGTTTACAAGGTCAGCCCCAGCATTTT. J is TRBJ1-5 and V is TRBV12-3 or TRBV12-4, with D uncertain. The CDR3 loop spans 12 amino acids. The V end lost 2 bases, the J end lost 6 bases, and 5 bases lay between the germline ends.

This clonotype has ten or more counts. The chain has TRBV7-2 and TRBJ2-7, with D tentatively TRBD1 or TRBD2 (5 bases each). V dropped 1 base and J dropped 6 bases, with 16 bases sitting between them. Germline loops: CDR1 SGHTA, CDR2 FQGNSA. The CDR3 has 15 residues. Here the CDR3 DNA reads TGTGCCAGCAGCTTAGAACTGGGGGTCAGGCGCGAGCAGTACTTC. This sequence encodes CASSLELGVRREQYF.

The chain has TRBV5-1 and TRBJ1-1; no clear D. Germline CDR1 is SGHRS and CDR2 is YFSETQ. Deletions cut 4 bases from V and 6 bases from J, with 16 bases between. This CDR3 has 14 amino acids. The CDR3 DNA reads TGCGCCAGCAGCCTGAGAGGTGGAAGCGCTGAAGCTTTCTTT. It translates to CASSLRGGSAEAFF.

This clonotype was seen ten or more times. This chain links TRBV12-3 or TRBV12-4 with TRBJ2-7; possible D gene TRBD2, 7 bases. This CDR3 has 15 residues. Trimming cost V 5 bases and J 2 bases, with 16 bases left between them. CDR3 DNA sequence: TGTGCCAGCAGTCCAATCTCGGGGGGCCCCTACGAGCAGTACTTC. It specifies CASSPISGGPYEQYF.

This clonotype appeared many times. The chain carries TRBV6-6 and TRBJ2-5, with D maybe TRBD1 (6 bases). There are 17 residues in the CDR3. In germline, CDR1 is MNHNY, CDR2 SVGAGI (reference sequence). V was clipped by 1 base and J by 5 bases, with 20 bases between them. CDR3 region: CASSYFVSRGVGETQYF. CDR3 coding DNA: TGTGCCAGCAGTTACTTCGTTTCCAGGGGCGTTGGGGAGACCCAGTACTTC.

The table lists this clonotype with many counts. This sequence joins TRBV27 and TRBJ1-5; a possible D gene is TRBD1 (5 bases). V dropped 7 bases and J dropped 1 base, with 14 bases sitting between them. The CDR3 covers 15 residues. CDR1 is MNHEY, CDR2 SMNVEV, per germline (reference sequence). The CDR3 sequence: CASNPGTGSNQPQHF. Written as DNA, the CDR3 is TGTGCCAGCAACCCCGGGACGGGGAGCAATCAGCCCCAGCATTTT.

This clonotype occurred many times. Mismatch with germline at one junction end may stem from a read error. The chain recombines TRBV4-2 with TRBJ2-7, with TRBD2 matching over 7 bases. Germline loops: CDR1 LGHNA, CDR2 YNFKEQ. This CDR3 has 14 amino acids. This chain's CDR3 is CASSQDSGGSRLPF. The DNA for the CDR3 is TGTGCCAGCAGCCAAGATTCGGGCGGGAGCAGATTACCCTTC.

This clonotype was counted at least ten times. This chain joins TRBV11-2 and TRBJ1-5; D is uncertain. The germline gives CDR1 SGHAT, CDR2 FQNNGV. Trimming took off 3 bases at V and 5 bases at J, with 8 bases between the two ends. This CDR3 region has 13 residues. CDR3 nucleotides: TGTGCCAGCAGCTTTCGGAGGGATCAGCCCCAGCATTTT. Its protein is CASSFRRDQPQHF.

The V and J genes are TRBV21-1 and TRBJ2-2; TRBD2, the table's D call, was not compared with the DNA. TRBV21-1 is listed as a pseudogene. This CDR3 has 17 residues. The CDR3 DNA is TGTGCCAGCAGCAAAGATCGCTGGCGGGGGGAACACCGGGGAGCTGTTTTT. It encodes CASSKDRWRGEHRGAVF.